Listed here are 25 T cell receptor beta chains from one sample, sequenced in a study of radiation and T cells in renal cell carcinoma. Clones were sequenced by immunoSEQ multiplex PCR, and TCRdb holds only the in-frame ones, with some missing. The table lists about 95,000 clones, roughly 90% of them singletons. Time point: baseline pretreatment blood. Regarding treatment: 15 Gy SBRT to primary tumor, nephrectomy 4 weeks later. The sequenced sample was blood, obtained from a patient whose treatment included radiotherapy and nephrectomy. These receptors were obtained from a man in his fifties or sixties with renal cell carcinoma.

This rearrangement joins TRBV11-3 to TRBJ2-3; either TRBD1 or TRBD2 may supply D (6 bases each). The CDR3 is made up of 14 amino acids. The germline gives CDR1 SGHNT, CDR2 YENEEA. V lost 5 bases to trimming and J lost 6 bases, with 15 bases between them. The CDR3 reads CASSRKGGTDTQYF. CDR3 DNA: TGTGCCAGCAGCAGAAAGGGGGGTACGGATACGCAGTATTTT. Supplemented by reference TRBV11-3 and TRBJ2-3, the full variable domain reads EAGVVQSPRYKIIEKKQPVAFWCNPISGHNTLYWYLQNLGQGPELLIRYENEEAVDDSQLPKDRFSAERLKGVDSTLKIQPAELGDSAVYLCASSRKGGTDTQYFGPGTRLTVL.

The CDR3 region has the DNA TGTGCCAGCAGTGAAGCAACACATAGCAATCAGCCCCAGCATTTT. It codes for CASSEATHSNQPQHF. The chain links TRBV6-1 to TRBJ1-5; D is unclear. Germline V gene lookup returns CDR1 MNHNS and CDR2 SASEGT. V was cut by 0 bases and J by 0 bases, with 6 bases left in between. This CDR3 has 15 residues.

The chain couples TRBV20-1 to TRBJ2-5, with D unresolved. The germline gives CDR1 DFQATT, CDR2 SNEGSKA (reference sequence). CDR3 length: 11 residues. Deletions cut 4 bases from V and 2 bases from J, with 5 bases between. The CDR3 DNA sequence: TGCAGTGCTACCGAACAAGAGACCCAGTACTTC. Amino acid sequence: CSATEQETQYF.

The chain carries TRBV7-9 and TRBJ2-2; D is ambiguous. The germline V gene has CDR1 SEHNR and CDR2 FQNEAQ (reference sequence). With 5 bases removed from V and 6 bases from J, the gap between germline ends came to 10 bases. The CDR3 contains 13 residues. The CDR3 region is CASSKDGPGELFF. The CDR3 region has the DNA TGTGCCAGCAGCAAGGACGGCCCCGGGGAGCTGTTTTTT.

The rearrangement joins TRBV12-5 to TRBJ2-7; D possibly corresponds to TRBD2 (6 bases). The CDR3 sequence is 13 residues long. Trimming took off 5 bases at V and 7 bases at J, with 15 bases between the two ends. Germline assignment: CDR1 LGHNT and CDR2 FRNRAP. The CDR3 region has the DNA TGTGCTAGTGGTCCAAATTCTGGGGGGGAGCAGTACTTC. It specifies CASGPNSGGEQYF.

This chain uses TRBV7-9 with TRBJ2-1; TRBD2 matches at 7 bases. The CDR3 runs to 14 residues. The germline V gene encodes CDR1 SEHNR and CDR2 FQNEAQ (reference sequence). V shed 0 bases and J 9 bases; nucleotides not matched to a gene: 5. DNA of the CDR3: TGTGCCAGCAGCTTAGCGGGGGGGTTTGTTGAGCAGTTCTTC. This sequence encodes CASSLAGGFVEQFF.

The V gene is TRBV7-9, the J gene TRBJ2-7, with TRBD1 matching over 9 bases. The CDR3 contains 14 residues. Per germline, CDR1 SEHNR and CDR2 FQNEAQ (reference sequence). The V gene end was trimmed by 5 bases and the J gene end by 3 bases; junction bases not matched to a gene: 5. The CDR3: CASSDRDRDYEQYF. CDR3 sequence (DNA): TGTGCCAGCAGCGACCGGGACAGGGACTACGAGCAGTACTTC.

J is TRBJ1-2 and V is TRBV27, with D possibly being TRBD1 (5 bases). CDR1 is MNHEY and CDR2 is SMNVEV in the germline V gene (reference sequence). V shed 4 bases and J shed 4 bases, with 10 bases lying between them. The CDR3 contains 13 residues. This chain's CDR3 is CASSSGTAYGYTF. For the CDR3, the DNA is TGTGCCAGCAGTTCAGGGACTGCCTATGGCTACACCTTC.

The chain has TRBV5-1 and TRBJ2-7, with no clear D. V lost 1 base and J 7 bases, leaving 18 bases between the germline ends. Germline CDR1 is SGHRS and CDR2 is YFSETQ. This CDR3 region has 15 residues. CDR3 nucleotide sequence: TGCGCCAGCAGCTTGAGTCCCCCTATGTTGAGTGAGCAGTACTTC. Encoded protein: CASSLSPPMLSEQYF.

CDR3 nucleotides: TGCGCCAGCAGCGGGTCGGCTAGCGGGGGCCCCTATGGGGAGCAGTACTTC. Amino acids: CASSGSASGGPYGEQYF. This chain connects TRBV5-1 to TRBJ2-7; 10 bases match TRBD2. CDR3 length: 17 residues. V shed 4 bases, J shed 7 bases, and the junction held 17 bases outside the gene matches. Germline V gives CDR1 SGHRS, CDR2 YFSETQ.

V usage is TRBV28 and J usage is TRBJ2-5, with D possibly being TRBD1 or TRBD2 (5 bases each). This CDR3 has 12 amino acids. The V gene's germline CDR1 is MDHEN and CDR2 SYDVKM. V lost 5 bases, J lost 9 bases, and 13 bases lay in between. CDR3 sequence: CASSLSVGAQYF. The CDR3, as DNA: TGTGCCAGCAGTCTCTCGGTGGGGGCCCAGTACTTC.

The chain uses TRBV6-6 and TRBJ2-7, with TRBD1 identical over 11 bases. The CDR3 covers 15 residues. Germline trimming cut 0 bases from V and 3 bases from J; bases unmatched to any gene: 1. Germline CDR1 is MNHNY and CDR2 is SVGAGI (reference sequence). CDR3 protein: CASSYSGTGGYEQYF. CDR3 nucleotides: TGTGCCAGCAGTTACTCTGGGACAGGGGGCTACGAGCAGTACTTC.

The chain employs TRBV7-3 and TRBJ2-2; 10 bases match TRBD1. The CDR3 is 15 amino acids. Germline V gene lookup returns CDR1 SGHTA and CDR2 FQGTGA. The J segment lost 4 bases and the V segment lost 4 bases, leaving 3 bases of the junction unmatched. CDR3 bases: TGTGCCAGCAGCTCCCGGGACAGGGGCACCGGGGAGCTGTTTTTT. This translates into CASSSRDRGTGELFF. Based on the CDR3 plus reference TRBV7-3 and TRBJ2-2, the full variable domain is GAGVSQTPSNKVTEKGKYVELRCDPISGHTALYWYRQSLGQGPEFLIYFQGTGAADDSGLPNDRFFAVRPEGSVSTLKIQRTERGDSAVYLCASSSRDRGTGELFFGEGSRLTVL.

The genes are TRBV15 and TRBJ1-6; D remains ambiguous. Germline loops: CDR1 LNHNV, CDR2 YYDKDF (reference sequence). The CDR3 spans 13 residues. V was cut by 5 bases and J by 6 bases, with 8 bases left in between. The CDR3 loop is CATSSMSNSPLHF. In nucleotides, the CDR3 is TGTGCCACCAGCTCGATGAGTAATTCACCCCTCCACTTT.

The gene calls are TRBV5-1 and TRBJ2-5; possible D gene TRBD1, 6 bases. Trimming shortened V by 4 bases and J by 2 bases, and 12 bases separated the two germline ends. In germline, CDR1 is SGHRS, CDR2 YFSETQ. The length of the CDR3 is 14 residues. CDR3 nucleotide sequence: TGCGCCAGCAGCCCCCGGGACATTCAAGAGACCCAGTACTTC. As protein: CASSPRDIQETQYF.

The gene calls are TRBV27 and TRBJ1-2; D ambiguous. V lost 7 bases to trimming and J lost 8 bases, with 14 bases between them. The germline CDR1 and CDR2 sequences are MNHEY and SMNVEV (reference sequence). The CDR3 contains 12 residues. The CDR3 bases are TGTGCCAGCAACGGGCCCCTCGGAGGCTACACCTTC. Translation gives CASNGPLGGYTF.

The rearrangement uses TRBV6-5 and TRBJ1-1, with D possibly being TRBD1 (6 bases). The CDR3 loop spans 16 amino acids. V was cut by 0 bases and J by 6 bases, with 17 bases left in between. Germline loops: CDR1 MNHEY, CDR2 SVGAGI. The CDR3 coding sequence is TGTGCCAGCAGTTACTCCCGTTTCCGGGGGGGCGCTGAAGCTTTCTTT. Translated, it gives CASSYSRFRGGAEAFF.

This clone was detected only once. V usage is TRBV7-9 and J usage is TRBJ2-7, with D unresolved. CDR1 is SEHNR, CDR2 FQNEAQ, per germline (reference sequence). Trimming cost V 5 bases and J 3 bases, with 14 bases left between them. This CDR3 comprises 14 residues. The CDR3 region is CASSNPMGFYEQYF. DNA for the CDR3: TGTGCCAGCAGCAACCCCATGGGGTTCTACGAGCAGTACTTC. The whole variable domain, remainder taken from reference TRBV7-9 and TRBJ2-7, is DTGVSQNPRHKITKRGQNVTFRCDPISEHNRLYWYRQTLGQGPEFLTYFQNEAQLEKSRLLSDRFSAERPKGSFSTLEIQRTEQGDSAMYLCASSNPMGFYEQYFGPGTRLTVT.

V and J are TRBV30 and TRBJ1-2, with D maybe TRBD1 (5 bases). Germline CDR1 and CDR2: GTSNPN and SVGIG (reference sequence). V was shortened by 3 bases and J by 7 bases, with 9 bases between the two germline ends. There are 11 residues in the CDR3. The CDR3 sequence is CAWSSGIGYTF. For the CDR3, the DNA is TGTGCCTGGAGCTCAGGGATTGGCTACACCTTC. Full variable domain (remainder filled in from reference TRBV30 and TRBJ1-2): SQTIHQWPATLVQPVGSPLSLECTVEGTSNPNLYWYRQAAGRGLQLLFYSVGIGQISSEVPQNLSASRPQDRQFILSSKKLLLSDSGFYLCAWSSGIGYTFGSGTRLTVV.

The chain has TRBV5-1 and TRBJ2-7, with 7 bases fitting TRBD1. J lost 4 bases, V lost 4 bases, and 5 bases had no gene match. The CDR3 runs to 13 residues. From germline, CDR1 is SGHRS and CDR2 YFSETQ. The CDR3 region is CASSRDSKYEQYF. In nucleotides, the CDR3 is TGCGCCAGCAGCCGGGACAGTAAGTACGAGCAGTACTTC.

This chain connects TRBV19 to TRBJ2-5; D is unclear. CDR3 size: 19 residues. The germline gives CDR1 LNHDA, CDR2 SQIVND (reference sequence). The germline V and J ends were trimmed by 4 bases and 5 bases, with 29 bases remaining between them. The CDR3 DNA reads TGTGCCAGTAGTAACTCTAGGGTCGGAACGACCGCCGCCAGGGAGACCCAGTACTTC. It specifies CASSNSRVGTTAARETQYF.

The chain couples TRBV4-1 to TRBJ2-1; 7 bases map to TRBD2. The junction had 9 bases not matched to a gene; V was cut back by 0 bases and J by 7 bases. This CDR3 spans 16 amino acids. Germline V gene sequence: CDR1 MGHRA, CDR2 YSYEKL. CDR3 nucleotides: TGCGCCAGCAGCCAAGATCAGGCGGGAGAATGGAATGAGCAGTTCTTC. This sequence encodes CASSQDQAGEWNEQFF.

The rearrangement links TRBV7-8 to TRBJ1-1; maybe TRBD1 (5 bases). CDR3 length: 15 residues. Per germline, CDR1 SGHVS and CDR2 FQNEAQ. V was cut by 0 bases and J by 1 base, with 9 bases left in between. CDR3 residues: CASSLAGTANTEAFF. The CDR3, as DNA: TGTGCCAGCAGCTTAGCTGGGACGGCGAACACTGAAGCTTTCTTT. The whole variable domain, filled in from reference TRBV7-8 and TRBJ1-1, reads GAGVSQSPRYKVAKRGQDVALRCDPISGHVSLFWYQQALGQGPEFLTYFQNEAQLDKSGLPSDRFFAERPEGSVSTLKIQRTQQEDSAVYLCASSLAGTANTEAFFGQGTRLTVV.

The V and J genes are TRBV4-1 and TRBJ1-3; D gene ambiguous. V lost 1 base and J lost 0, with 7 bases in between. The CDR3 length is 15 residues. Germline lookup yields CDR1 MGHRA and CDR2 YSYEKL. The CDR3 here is CASSQGYRSGNTIYF. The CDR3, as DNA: TGCGCCAGCAGCCAAGGGTATCGCTCTGGAAACACCATATATTTT.

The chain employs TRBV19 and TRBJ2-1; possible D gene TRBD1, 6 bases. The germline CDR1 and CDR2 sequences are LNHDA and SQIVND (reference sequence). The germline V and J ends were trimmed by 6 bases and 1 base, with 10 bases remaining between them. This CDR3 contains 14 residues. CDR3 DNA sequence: TGTGCCAGTAGAGGGACAACTTCCTACAATGAGCAGTTCTTC. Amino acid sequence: CASRGTTSYNEQFF.